Described below is a single T cell receptor (beta chain) sequence and its context. Its antigen is not known. The source of the sample is a study of cytomegalovirus exposure and HLA in healthy donors. Primers for the PCR totalled 60 Vbeta and 13 Jbeta. Measured with immunoSEQ multiplex PCR; TCRdb has only the in-frame clones, and not every one. This table holds some 150,000 clones, 60% to 80% found once. Whole-study results and caveats: Segments of the TCR beta V type were, in most cases, productive about 87% or about 30% of the time in an earlier analysis. Several of the most significant clusters appeared, in a later analysis, to be linked to common viral pathogens.

Germline CDR1 ENHRY, CDR2 SYGVKD. V lost 4 bases to trimming and J lost 1 base; unmatched junction nucleotides: 3. This CDR3 spans 15 amino acids. Sequences were obtained from PBMCs. The chain uses TRBV10-3 and TRBJ2-5; 10 bases map to TRBD1. The TCR sequence derives from a man aged 35-49 years in good health and CMV-seropositive. The chain's CDR3 is CAISGRTGGQETQYF. In DNA, the CDR3 is TGTGCCATCAGTGGTAGGACAGGGGGCCAAGAGACCCAGTACTTC.